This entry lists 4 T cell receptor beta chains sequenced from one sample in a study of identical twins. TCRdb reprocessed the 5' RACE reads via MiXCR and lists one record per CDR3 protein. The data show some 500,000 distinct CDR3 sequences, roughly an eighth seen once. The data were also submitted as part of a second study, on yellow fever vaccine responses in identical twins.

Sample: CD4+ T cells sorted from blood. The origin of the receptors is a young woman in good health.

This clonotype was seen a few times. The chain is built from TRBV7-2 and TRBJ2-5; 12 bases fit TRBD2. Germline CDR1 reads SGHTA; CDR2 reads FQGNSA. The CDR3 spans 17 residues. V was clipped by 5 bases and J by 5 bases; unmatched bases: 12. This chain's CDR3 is CASSPVSSGGARETQYF. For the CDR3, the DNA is TGTGCCAGCAGCCCTGTTTCTAGCGGGGGGGCACGGGAGACCCAGTACTTC.

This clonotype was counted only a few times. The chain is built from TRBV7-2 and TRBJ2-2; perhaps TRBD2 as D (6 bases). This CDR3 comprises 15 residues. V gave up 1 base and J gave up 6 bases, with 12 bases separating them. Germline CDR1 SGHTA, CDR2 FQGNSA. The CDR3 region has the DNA TGTGCCAGCAGCTTAGATGGGGGAGGTGCCGGGGAGCTGTTTTTT. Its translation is CASSLDGGGAGELFF. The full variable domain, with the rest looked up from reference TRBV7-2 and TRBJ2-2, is GAGVSQSPSNKVTEKGKDVELRCDPISGHTALYWYRQSLGQGLEFLIYFQGNSAPDKSGLPSDRFSAERTGGSVSTLTIQRTQQEDSAVYLCASSLDGGGAGELFFGEGSRLTVL.

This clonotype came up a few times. The CDR3 is CASSYGASGSQIPFF. DNA for the CDR3: TGTGCCAGCAGTTACGGGGCTAGCGGGAGTCAAATCCCGTTCTTC. The chain combines TRBV6-2 or TRBV6-3 with TRBJ2-1, with 10 bases that match TRBD2. Germline CDR1 MNHEY, CDR2 SVGEGT. The CDR3 loop spans 15 amino acids. V trimming: 2 bases; J trimming: 15 bases; junction bases outside the gene matches: 13.

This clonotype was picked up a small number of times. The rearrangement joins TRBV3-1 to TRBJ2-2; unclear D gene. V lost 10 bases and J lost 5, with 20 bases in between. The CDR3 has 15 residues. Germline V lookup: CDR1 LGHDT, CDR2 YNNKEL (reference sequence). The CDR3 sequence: CATSQASGFTGELFF. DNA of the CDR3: TGTGCCACCTCCCAAGCGTCAGGTTTTACCGGGGAGCTGTTTTTT.